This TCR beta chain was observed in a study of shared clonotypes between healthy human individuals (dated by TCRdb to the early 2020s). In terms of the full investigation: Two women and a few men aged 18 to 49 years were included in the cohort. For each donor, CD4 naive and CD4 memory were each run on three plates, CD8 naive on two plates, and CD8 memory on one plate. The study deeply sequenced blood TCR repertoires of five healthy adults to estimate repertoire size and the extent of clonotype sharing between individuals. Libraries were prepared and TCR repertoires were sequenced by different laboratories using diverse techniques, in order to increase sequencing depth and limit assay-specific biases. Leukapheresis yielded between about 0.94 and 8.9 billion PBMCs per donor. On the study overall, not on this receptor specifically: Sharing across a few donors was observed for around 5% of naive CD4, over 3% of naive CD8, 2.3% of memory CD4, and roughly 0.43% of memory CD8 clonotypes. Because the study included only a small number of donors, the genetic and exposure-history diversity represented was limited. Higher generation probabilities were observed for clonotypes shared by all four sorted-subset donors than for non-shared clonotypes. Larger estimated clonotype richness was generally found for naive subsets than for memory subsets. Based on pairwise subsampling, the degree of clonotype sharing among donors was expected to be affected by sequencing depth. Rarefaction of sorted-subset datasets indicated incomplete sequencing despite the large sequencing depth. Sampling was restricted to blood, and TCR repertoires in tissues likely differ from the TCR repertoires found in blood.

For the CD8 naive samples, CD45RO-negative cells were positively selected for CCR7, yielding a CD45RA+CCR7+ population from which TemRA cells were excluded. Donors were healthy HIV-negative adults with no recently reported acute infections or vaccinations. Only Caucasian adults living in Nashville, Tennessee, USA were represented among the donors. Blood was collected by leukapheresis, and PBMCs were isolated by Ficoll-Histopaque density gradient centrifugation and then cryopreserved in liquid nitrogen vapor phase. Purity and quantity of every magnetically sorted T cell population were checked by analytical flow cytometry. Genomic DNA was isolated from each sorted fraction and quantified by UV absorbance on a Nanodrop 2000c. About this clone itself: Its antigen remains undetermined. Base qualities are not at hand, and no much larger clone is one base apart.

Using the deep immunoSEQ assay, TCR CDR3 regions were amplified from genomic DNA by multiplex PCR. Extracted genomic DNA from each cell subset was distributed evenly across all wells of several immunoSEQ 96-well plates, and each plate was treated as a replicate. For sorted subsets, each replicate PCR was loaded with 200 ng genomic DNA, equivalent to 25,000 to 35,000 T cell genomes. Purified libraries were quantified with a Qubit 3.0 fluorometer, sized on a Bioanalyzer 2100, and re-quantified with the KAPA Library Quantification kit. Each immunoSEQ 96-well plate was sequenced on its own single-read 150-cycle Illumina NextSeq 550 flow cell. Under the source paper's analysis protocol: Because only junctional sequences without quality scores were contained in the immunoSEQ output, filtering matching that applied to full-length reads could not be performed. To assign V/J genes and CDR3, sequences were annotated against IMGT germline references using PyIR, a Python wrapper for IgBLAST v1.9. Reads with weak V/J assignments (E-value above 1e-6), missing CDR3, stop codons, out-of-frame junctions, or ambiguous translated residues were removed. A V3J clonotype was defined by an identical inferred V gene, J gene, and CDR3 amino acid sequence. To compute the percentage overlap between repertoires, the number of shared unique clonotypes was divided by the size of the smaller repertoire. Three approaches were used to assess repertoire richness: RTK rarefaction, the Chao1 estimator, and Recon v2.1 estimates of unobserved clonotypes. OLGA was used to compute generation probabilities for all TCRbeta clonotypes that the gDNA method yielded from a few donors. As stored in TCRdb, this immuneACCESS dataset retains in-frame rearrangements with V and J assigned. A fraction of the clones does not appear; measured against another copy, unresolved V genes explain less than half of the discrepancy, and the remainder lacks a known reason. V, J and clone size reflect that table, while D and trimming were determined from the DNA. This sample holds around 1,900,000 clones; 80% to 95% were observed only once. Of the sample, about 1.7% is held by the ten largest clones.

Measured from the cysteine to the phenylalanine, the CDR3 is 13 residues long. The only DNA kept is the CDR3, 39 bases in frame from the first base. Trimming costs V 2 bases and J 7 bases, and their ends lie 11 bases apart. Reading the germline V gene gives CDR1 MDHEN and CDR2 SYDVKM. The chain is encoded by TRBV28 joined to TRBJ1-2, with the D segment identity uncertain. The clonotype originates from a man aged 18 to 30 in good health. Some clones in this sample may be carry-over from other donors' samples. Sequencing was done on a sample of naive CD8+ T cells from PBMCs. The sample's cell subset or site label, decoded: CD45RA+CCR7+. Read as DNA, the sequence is TGTGCCAGCAGTTTACTGAGACACGGTGGCTACACCTTC. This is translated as CASSLLRHGGYTF.